The present T cell receptor (beta chain) was sequenced within a study of Ad26.COV2.S vaccination and SARS-CoV-2 variants listed by TCRdb under 2021. Regarding the study in general: Vaccine-arm donors were drawn from COV1001, a multicentre, randomized, double-blind, placebo-controlled phase I-IIa trial of Ad26.COV2.S in healthy adults. TCRbeta repertoire sequencing served as the tool for gauging how specific and how broad the SARS-CoV-2-reactive T cell receptors were following Ad26.COV2.S vaccination. The TCR-sequenced set comprised approximately 32 samples: roughly 19 Ad26.COV2.S vaccine recipients, 5 placebo recipients and 8 SARS-CoV-2 convalescent individuals. Ad26.COV2.S was given intramuscularly at 5x10^10 or 1x10^11 viral particles, as a single shot or as two shots 56 days apart. Trial participants were randomized into five groups of five: low-dose or high-dose Ad26.COV2.S given once or twice, or placebo on both occasions. Throughout the experiments and outcome assessment, investigators stayed blinded to trial group allocation. Summary of the overall study and its limitations: Ad26.COV2.S recipients had higher spike-specific TCR breadth than placebo recipients (P = 0.0014). Vaccine and placebo recipients had similar non-spike TCR breadth, a finding consistent with the vaccine containing only spike. The study was not powered for comparison of responses between vaccine doses or regimens. Substantial breadth of spike-specific CD8+ and CD4+ T cell responses was reported after vaccination. The authors noted that the TCR breadth and depth analyses may have underestimated total T cell responses.

TCRbeta CDR3 regions were sequenced with the immunoSEQ Assay. After extraction, genomic DNA underwent amplification by bias-controlled multiplex PCR, followed by high-throughput sequencing. The paper's data handling went like this. To quantify the absolute abundance of each unique TCRbeta CDR3 region, sequences were collapsed and filtered. T cell fraction was estimated by normalizing TCRbeta template counts to usable DNA, with usable DNA measured through amplification of reference genes found in all nucleated cells. Repertoire TCRs were annotated as SARS-CoV-2-specific when V gene, CDR3 amino acid sequence and J gene were exactly matched to a known reactive TCR set. The reference SARS-CoV-2 TCR set came from MIRA and was filtered for enrichment in COVID-19-positive ImmuneCODE repertoires, removing public or cross-reactive TCRs. Drawing on the MIRA antigens, annotated TCRs were analysed further at the level of specific ORF or position within ORF. Depth was the summed frequency of annotated unique rearrangements, while breadth was defined as annotated unique rearrangements over total unique productive rearrangements. Two-sided Wilcoxon rank-sum tests were applied when comparing TCR breadth between groups. TCRdb provides this immuneACCESS table in a form limited to in-frame rearrangements. Some clones are lacking; in checked studies, under half of them reflect an unresolved V gene, and why the rest are absent is not known. The V and J calls and clone size are taken from that table; D and trimming were inferred from the DNA. Within this sample are about 400,000 clones, with about four fifths of them counted one time only. The top ten clones comprise around 7% of the sample.

As concerns this clone: It lacks a known antigen. Base qualities were left out, and no much larger clone turns up one base away.

Sample treatment or condition, as interpreted from the label and publication: approximately 18 received Ad26.COV2.S at low or high dose, single or two shots; several received placebo; per-sample allocation not given. Repertoires of vaccine and placebo recipients were sequenced from samples taken on day 63 after the first injection. Cohort 1b enrolled about two dozen adults aged 18-55 years at a single site in Boston, USA, between 29 July and 7 August 2020. As a vaccine, Ad26.COV2.S was a replication-incompetent adenovirus type 26 vector that expressed a prefusion-stabilized SARS-CoV-2 spike protein derived from the original Wuhan strain. The V and J ends are trimmed by 2 bases and 0 bases, leaving 10 bases between them. The germline V gene (reference sequence) provides CDR1 MNHEY and CDR2 SMNVEV. The CDR3 runs 16 amino acids, cysteine and phenylalanine included. Only CDR3 DNA remains: 48 bases, in frame from the first base.

This sequence was found in a person between 18 and 59 years old who received the Ad26.COV2.S COVID-19 vaccine or a placebo. The chain is assembled from TRBV27 and TRBJ2-2; the D gene is not confidently resolved. Sequenced here: peripheral blood, sampled in a trial of Ad26.COV2.S vaccine versus placebo. CDR3 sequence: CASSLIGATNTGELFF. The DNA sequence follows: TGTGCCAGCAGTTTAATAGGCGCTACGAACACCGGGGAGCTGTTTTTT.